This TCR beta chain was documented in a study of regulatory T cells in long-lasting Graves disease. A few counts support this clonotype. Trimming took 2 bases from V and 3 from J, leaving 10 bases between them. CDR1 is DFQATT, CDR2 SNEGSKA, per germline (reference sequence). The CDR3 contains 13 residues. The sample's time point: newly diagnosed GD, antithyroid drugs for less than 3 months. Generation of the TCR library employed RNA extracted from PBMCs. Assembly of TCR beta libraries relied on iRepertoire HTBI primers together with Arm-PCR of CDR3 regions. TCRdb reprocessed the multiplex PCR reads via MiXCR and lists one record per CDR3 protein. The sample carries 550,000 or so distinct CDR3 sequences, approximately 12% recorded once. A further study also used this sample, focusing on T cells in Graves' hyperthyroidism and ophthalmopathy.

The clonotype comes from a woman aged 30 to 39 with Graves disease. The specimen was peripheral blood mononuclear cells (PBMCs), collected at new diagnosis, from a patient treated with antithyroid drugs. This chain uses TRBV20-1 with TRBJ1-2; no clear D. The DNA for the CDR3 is TGCAGTGCTAGACGGGGAAGCTACTATGGCTACACCTTC. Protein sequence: CSARRGSYYGYTF.